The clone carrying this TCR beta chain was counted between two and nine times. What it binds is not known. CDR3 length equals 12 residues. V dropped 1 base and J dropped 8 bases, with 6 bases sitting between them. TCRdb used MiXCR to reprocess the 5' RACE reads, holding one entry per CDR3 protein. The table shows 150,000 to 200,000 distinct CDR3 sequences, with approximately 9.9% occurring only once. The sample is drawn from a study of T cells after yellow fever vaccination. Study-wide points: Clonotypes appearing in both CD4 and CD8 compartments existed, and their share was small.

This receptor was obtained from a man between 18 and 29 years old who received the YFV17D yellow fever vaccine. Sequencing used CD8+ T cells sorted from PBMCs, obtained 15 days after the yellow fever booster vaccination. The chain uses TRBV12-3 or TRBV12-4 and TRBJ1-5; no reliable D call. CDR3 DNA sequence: TGTGCCAGCAGTTTAGAGGGCAAGCCCCAGCATTTT. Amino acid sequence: CASSLEGKPQHF.